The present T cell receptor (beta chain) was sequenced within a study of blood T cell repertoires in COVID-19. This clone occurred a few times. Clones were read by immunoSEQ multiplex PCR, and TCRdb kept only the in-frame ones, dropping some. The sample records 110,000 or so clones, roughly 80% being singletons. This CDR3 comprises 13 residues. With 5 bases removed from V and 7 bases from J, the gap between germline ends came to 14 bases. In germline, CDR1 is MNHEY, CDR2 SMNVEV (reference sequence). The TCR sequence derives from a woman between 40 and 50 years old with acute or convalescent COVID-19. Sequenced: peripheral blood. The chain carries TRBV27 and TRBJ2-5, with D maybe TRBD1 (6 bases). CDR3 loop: CASSVQGSGTQYF. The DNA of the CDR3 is TGTGCCAGCAGTGTACAGGGTTCCGGGACCCAGTACTTC.